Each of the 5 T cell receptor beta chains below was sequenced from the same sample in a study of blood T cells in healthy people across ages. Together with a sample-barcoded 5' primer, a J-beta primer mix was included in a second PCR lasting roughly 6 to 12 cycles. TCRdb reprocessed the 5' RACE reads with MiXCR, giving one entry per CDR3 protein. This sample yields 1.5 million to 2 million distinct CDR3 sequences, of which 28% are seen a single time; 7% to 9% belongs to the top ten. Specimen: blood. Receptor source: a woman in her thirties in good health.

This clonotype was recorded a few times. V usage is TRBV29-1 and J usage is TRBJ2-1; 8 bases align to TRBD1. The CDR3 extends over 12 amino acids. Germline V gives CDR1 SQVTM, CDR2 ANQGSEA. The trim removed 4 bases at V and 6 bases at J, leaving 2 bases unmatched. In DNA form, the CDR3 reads TGCAGCGTTGGGACAGGGATCAATGAGCAGTTCTTC. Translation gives CSVGTGINEQFF.

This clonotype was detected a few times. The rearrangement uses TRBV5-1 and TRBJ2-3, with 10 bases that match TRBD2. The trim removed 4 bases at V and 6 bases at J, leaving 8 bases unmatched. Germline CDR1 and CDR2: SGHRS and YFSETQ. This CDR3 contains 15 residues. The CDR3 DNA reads TGCGCCAGCAGCCCCAGCGGGAGGGGCCTGGATACGCAGTATTTT. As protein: CASSPSGRGLDTQYF.

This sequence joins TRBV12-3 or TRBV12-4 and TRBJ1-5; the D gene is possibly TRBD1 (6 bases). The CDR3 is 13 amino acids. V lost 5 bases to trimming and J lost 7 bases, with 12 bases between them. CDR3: CASSGGGYQPQHF. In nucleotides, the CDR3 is TGTGCCAGCAGTGGAGGGGGTTACCAGCCCCAGCATTTT.

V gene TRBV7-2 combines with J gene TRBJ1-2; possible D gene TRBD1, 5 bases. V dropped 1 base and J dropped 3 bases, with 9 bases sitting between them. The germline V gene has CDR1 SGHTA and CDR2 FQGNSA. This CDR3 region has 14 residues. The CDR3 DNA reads TGTGCCAGCAGCTTAGACGACAGATACTATGGCTACACCTTC. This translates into CASSLDDRYYGYTF.

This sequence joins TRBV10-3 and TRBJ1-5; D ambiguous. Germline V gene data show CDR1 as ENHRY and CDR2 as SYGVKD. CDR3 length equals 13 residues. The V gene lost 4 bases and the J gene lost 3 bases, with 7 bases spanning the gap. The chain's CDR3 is CAISVNNNQPQHF. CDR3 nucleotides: TGTGCCATCAGTGTAAACAACAATCAGCCCCAGCATTTT.